What follows are 30 T cell receptor beta chains derived from one specimen sequenced in a study of shared clonotypes between healthy human individuals. The table came from immunoSEQ multiplex PCR; TCRdb's copy has only in-frame clones and leaves some out. The sample gives some 2.3 million clones, approximately 95% of which show up once; under 0.45% is in the top ten. Sample: naive CD4+ T cells from PBMCs. Subset of the sample: CD45RA+ positively selected. The origin of the receptors is a man younger than 35 in good health. Some clones in this sample may be carry-over from other donors' samples.

The V call is TRBV5-1, the J call TRBJ2-1, with no clear D. The germline CDR1 and CDR2 sequences are SGHRS and YFSETQ. The V end lost 4 bases, the J end lost 0 bases, and 14 bases lay between the germline ends. The CDR3 consists of 16 residues. The CDR3 loop is CASSPEWDRSYNEQFF. The CDR3 DNA is TGCGCCAGCAGCCCGGAATGGGATCGCTCCTACAATGAGCAGTTCTTC.

CDR3 DNA sequence: TGTGCCTGGGCAGGGGCAAATCAGCCCCAGCATTTT. It yields the protein CAWAGANQPQHF. The genes are TRBV28 and TRBJ1-5; the D gene is possibly TRBD1 (6 bases). The germline gives CDR1 MDHEN, CDR2 SYDVKM. The CDR3 is 12 residues long. The ends were cut back, 11 bases at V and 4 bases at J, with 12 bases in the middle.

Comment on this clone: Other DNA variants within this sample encode the same CDR3. The chain recombines TRBV30 with TRBJ2-1; 7 bases match TRBD2. Germline V CDR1 and CDR2: GTSNPN, SVGIG (reference sequence). There are 14 residues in the CDR3. After removal of 3 bases from V and 0 bases from J, the junction contained 2 bases not matched to a gene. CDR3 nucleotide sequence: TGTGCCTGGAGCGGCGGGAGCTCCTACAATGAGCAGTTCTTC. Amino acids: CAWSGGSSYNEQFF.

The chain has TRBV4-3 and TRBJ1-5, with unresolved D. The V and J ends lost 4 bases and 2 bases respectively, with 9 bases between them. The CDR3 is made up of 14 amino acids. Looked up from germline, CDR1 is LGHNA and CDR2 is YSLEER. For the CDR3, the DNA is TGCGCCAGCAGCCCACGGGGAGGCAATCAGCCCCAGCATTTT. Translation gives CASSPRGGNQPQHF.

The rearrangement links TRBV28 to TRBJ2-1; maybe TRBD1 (6 bases). V lost 3 bases, J lost 4 bases, and 13 bases lay in between. CDR1 and CDR2 (germline): MDHEN, SYDVKM. This CDR3 is 15 amino acids long. In DNA form, the CDR3 reads TGTGCCAGCAGTTTCTCGGGACAACTATACAATGAGCAGTTCTTC. This gives the protein CASSFSGQLYNEQFF.

This rearrangement joins TRBV6-1 to TRBJ1-2; a weak D match, TRBD1 (5 bases). V lost 11 bases and J 2 bases, leaving 12 bases between the germline ends. Looked up from germline, CDR1 is MNHNS and CDR2 is SASEGT. The CDR3 runs to 12 residues. The CDR3: CAEGKTNYGYTF. CDR3 DNA: TGTGCCGAGGGGAAGACGAACTATGGCTACACCTTC.

This clone has more than one count but fewer than ten. Other DNA sequences within the sample encode an identical CDR3. This chain joins TRBV18 and TRBJ1-5; the D gene is possibly TRBD1 (5 bases). The V end lost 0 bases, the J end lost 4 bases, and 7 bases lay between the germline ends. The CDR3 has 14 amino acids. The V gene's germline CDR1 is KGHSH and CDR2 LQKENI. DNA for the CDR3: TGTGCCAGCTCACCACCTGGGGGAAATCAGCCCCAGCATTTT. Protein sequence: CASSPPGGNQPQHF.

V gene TRBV5-6 combines with J gene TRBJ2-2, with a possible D match to TRBD1 (6 bases). CDR1 is SGHDT and CDR2 is YYEEEE in the germline V gene. V was pared by 0 bases and J by 5 bases, with 11 bases between. The CDR3 covers 15 residues. CDR3 sequence (DNA): TGTGCCAGCAGCTTGGTAGGGACAACGACCGGGGAGCTGTTTTTT. Amino acids: CASSLVGTTTGELFF.

The rearrangement joins TRBV5-4 to TRBJ1-2; a weak D match, TRBD1 (5 bases). Germline CDR1 and CDR2: SGHNT and YYREEE (reference sequence). Trimming removed 4 bases from V and 6 bases from J, with 13 bases in between. The length of the CDR3 is 13 residues. The CDR3 coding sequence is TGTGCCAGCAGCCATTCTGCAGGGAATGGCTACACCTTC. It is translated as CASSHSAGNGYTF.

The chain has TRBV28 and TRBJ1-5; TRBD1 is a possible D gene (5 bases). There are 13 residues in the CDR3. Trimming took off 7 bases at V and 1 base at J, with 8 bases between the two ends. Germline lookup yields CDR1 MDHEN and CDR2 SYDVKM. The CDR3 reads CASIGGSNQPQHF. As DNA, the CDR3 is TGTGCCAGCATCGGGGGGAGCAATCAGCCCCAGCATTTT.

This clone was seen more than once but under ten times. J is TRBJ2-5 and V is TRBV7-2; 7 nucleotides agree with TRBD1. This CDR3 is 12 amino acids long. V was pared by 5 bases and J by 9 bases, with 6 bases of the junction left unmatched. Germline CDR1 reads SGHTA; CDR2 reads FQGNSA. DNA of the CDR3: TGTGCCAGCAGCACTGACAGGGCCCCCCAGTACTTC. The encoded protein is CASSTDRAPQYF.

Remarks on this clone: The sample has other DNA sequences that encode this CDR3 too. This chain links TRBV5-1 with TRBJ2-1, with D unclear. The CDR3 has 13 amino acids. Germline V lookup: CDR1 SGHRS, CDR2 YFSETQ. V was shortened by 0 bases and J by 5 bases, with 6 bases between the two germline ends. The CDR3 spells CASSLGRDNEQFF. The CDR3 bases are TGCGCCAGCAGCTTGGGACGAGACAATGAGCAGTTCTTC.

The chain recombines TRBV5-1 with TRBJ1-5; D is unresolved. CDR1 SGHRS and CDR2 YFSETQ come from the germline V gene. This CDR3 is built from 17 residues. Trimming stripped 4 bases from V and 3 bases from J, with 20 bases between. The CDR3 loop is CASSHRPREESNQPQHF. Written as DNA, the CDR3 is TGCGCCAGCAGCCACCGACCAAGGGAGGAGTCCAATCAGCCCCAGCATTTT.

The chain has TRBV27 and TRBJ2-7, with TRBD2 identical over 10 bases. The germline V gene has CDR1 MNHEY and CDR2 SMNVEV (reference sequence). Trimming cost V 9 bases and J 6 bases; bases outside gene matches: 11. This CDR3 spans 14 amino acids. CDR3 sequence (DNA): TGTGCCAGTCATTATAGCGGGAGGTCCGGCGAGCAGTACTTC. The encoded protein is CASHYSGRSGEQYF.

The rearrangement links TRBV29-1 to TRBJ2-1; D is unclear. Germline assignment: CDR1 SQVTM and CDR2 ANQGSEA. The CDR3 length is 14 residues. The V gene lost 2 bases and the J gene lost 3 bases, with 11 bases spanning the gap. DNA of the CDR3: TGCAGCGTTGAACGCGAGCCAGACTACAATGAGCAGTTCTTC. Translation: CSVEREPDYNEQFF.

The chain employs TRBV5-1 and TRBJ2-5, with 8 bases aligning to TRBD2. CDR3 size: 15 residues. After removal of 4 bases from V and 2 bases from J, the junction contained 7 bases not matched to a gene. CDR1 SGHRS and CDR2 YFSETQ come from the germline V gene. CDR3 DNA sequence: TGCGCCAGCAGCCAGATAGCGGGGCTACAAGAGACCCAGTACTTC. This translates into CASSQIAGLQETQYF.

The chain has TRBV7-3 and TRBJ2-2; D not certain. The CDR3 runs to 16 residues. V was shortened by 2 bases and J by 5 bases, with 15 bases between the two germline ends. Germline values: CDR1 SGHTA, CDR2 FQGTGA. The CDR3 sequence: CASSLVGLVGTGELFF. CDR3 bases: TGTGCCAGCAGCTTAGTTGGCCTAGTTGGGACCGGGGAGCTGTTTTTT.

The chain joins TRBV6-1 to TRBJ1-5, with D perhaps matching TRBD1 (5 bases). With 7 bases removed from V and 7 bases from J, the gap between germline ends came to 14 bases. CDR1 is MNHNS, CDR2 SASEGT, per germline. CDR3 length equals 13 residues. The CDR3 protein is CASTEPQGQPQHF. CDR3 nucleotide sequence: TGTGCCAGCACCGAGCCGCAGGGCCAGCCCCAGCATTTT.

This chain joins TRBV27 and TRBJ2-7; D call uncertain. CDR3 length equals 16 residues. Germline V lookup: CDR1 MNHEY, CDR2 SMNVEV (reference sequence). V lost 6 bases to trimming and J lost 1 base, with 19 bases between them. CDR3 sequence (DNA): TGTGCCAGCAGGCCCCTTATAAGTGTTTATTCCTACGAGCAGTACTTC. Protein: CASRPLISVYSYEQYF.

This clone was seen only once. The J gene is TRBJ2-7, the V gene TRBV4-2, with a weak D call TRBD1 (6 bases). The germline gives CDR1 LGHNA, CDR2 YNFKEQ. The CDR3 covers 15 residues. Deletions cut 6 bases from V and 5 bases from J, with 20 bases between. CDR3: CASRRLEQGTDEQYF. Written as DNA, the CDR3 is TGTGCCAGCAGACGCCTCGAGCAGGGGACCGACGAGCAGTACTTC.

This chain joins TRBV15 and TRBJ2-1; D may correspond to TRBD1 or TRBD2 (5 bases each). Germline V CDR1 and CDR2: LNHNV, YYDKDF (reference sequence). V was trimmed by 1 base and J by 15 bases, leaving 22 bases between them. This CDR3 contains 15 residues. The CDR3 is CATSRGSSGDGARFF. DNA of the CDR3: TGTGCCACCAGCAGAGGTTCGAGTGGGGACGGTGCTCGGTTCTTC.

This sequence joins TRBV27 and TRBJ2-5; D may be TRBD2 (5 bases). The CDR3 sequence is 13 residues long. Germline assignment: CDR1 MNHEY and CDR2 SMNVEV (reference sequence). V was clipped by 8 bases and J by 5 bases, with 15 bases between them. The CDR3 reads CASQSGYDETQYF. The CDR3 DNA sequence: TGTGCCAGCCAGTCGGGGTATGATGAGACCCAGTACTTC.

As concerns this clone: Other DNA sequences of this sample code for an identical CDR3. CDR3 residues: CATSRDRGSQETQYF. In nucleotides, the CDR3 is TGTGCCACCAGCAGAGATAGAGGATCACAAGAGACCCAGTACTTC. J is TRBJ2-5 and V is TRBV15, with D uncertain. The germline V gene encodes CDR1 LNHNV and CDR2 YYDKDF (reference sequence). This CDR3 is built from 15 residues. Trimming shortened V by 0 bases and J by 2 bases, and 10 bases separated the two germline ends.

The chain has TRBV7-8 and TRBJ2-1, with 12 bases aligning to TRBD2. The CDR3 consists of 15 residues. The V and J ends lost 5 bases and 6 bases, in that order; junction bases with no gene match: 5. Germline CDR1 reads SGHVS; CDR2 reads FQNEAQ. In DNA, the CDR3 is TGTGCCAGCAGCGAAACTAGCGGGAGGCTCAATGAGCAGTTCTTC. Encoded protein: CASSETSGRLNEQFF.

The genes are TRBV19 and TRBJ1-5, with D possibly TRBD1 on 5 matching bases. Trimming stripped 7 bases from V and 7 bases from J, with 20 bases between. This CDR3 contains 15 residues. Germline V gives CDR1 LNHDA, CDR2 SQIVND (reference sequence). CDR3 DNA: TGTGCCAGTATGGGGGGAATGGGGACCGGGCAGCCCCAGCATTTT. Translating gives CASMGGMGTGQPQHF.

Of note for this clone: Other DNA sequences from this sample encode an identical CDR3 as well. The chain carries TRBV9 and TRBJ2-7, with 12 bases matching TRBD2. Germline CDR1 reads SGDLS; CDR2 reads YYNGEE. This CDR3 region has 15 residues. V gave up 0 bases and J gave up 4 bases; unmatched junction bases: 2. CDR3 region: CASSVAGTSGYEQYF. The CDR3 coding sequence is TGTGCCAGCAGCGTAGCAGGGACTAGCGGGTACGAGCAGTACTTC.

Here the CDR3 DNA reads TGCGCCAGCAGCCAAGACGTGGATCAGCCCCAGCATTTT. Its translation: CASSQDVDQPQHF. This chain connects TRBV4-3 to TRBJ1-5; D ambiguous. CDR1 and CDR2 (germline): LGHNA, YSLEER. Trimming cost V 0 bases and J 5 bases, with 5 bases left between them. This CDR3 is built from 13 residues.

As to this clone: This same CDR3 is encoded by further DNA sequences in the sample. CDR3 protein: CASSLVGSQETQYF. In DNA form, the CDR3 reads TGCGCCAGCAGCTTGGTTGGGTCCCAAGAGACCCAGTACTTC. The chain uses TRBV5-1 and TRBJ2-5; D not resolved. With 0 bases removed from V and 1 base from J, the gap between germline ends came to 7 bases. The germline gives CDR1 SGHRS, CDR2 YFSETQ. This CDR3 is built from 14 residues.

The chain uses TRBV29-1 and TRBJ2-7, with 10 bases that match TRBD1. V lost 4 bases and J lost 4; bases outside the gene matches: 10. The CDR3 is 15 residues long. Germline values: CDR1 SQVTM, CDR2 ANQGSEA. CDR3 amino acids: CSVGTSGQGPYEQYF. The CDR3 DNA follows: TGCAGCGTTGGAACGTCGGGACAGGGGCCTTACGAGCAGTACTTC.

This clone was seen a single time. The chain links TRBV18 to TRBJ2-7; maybe TRBD1 (6 bases). Germline lookup yields CDR1 KGHSH and CDR2 LQKENI. There are 16 residues in the CDR3. V was pared by 0 bases and J by 1 base, with 13 bases between. Here the CDR3 DNA reads TGTGCCAGCTCACCACCTAGCAGGGGACAATCCTACGAGCAGTACTTC. As protein: CASSPPSRGQSYEQYF.